A single sample is the source of the 22 T cell receptor beta chains below, sequenced in a study of neurological immune-mediated disorders. The time point is: technical triplicate 1. TCRdb re-called the 5' RACE reads through MiXCR, storing one row per CDR3 protein. The sample contains some 38,000 distinct CDR3 sequences, around 10% of which appear only once. Sequenced: PBMCs. These receptors came from a man aged 55-75 years with HTLV-1-associated myelopathy (HAM/TSP).

This clonotype was detected many times. This rearrangement joins TRBV28 to TRBJ1-5; D call uncertain. V lost 5 bases to trimming and J lost 0 bases, with 8 bases between them. CDR3 length: 14 amino acids. The V gene's germline CDR1 is MDHEN and CDR2 SYDVKM. CDR3 loop: CASSQRYSNQPQHF. CDR3 bases: TGTGCCAGCAGTCAGAGGTATAGCAATCAGCCCCAGCATTTT.

This clonotype is classed as medium-sized. The rearrangement links TRBV28 to TRBJ2-5, with D perhaps matching TRBD1 (5 bases). Trimming left V 3 bases short and J 1 base short, with 15 bases between. CDR3 size: 16 residues. Germline CDR1 MDHEN, CDR2 SYDVKM. The DNA for the CDR3 is TGTGCCAGCAGTTTCTCGGTGACAGCGAGCCAAGAGACCCAGTACTTC. This encodes CASSFSVTASQETQYF.

This clonotype is medium-sized. The chain is built from TRBV7-3 and TRBJ2-3; D gene unclear. Germline CDR1 and CDR2: SGHTA and FQGTGA. V was shortened by 0 bases and J by 1 base, with 2 bases between the two germline ends. The CDR3 has 13 residues. The CDR3 DNA is TGTGCCAGCAGCTTAACCGGCACAGATACGCAGTATTTT. It codes for CASSLTGTDTQYF.

Many counts were recorded for this clonotype. The V and J genes are TRBV25-1 and TRBJ2-7; a weak D match, TRBD2 (6 bases). V shed 1 base and J shed 5 bases, with 9 bases lying between them. CDR1 and CDR2 from the germline V gene are MGHDK and SYGVNS. This CDR3 contains 13 residues. DNA of the CDR3: TGTGCCAGCAGTGAATTTGGAGGGAACGAGCAGTACTTC. Encoded protein: CASSEFGGNEQYF.

The table lists this clonotype with many counts. V is TRBV6-5 and J is TRBJ1-2, with a tentative D call TRBD1 (6 bases). The V gene's germline CDR1 is MNHEY and CDR2 SVGAGI. Trimming shortened V by 7 bases and J by 4 bases, and 16 bases separated the two germline ends. The CDR3 is 14 residues long. The chain's CDR3 is CASTRGGDTYGYTF. CDR3 in DNA: TGTGCCAGCACCCGTGGAGGGGACACCTATGGCTACACCTTC.

Note on this clonotype: One base away lies a much larger clone, so this may be a sequencing read error. This sequence joins TRBV20-1 and TRBJ2-1; 9 nucleotides match TRBD2. Germline values: CDR1 DFQATT, CDR2 SNEGSKA (reference sequence). This CDR3 contains 17 residues. Unmatched junction bases numbered 14, after V lost 0 bases and J lost 8 bases. This CDR3 reads CSARDSVLAGFGDEQFF. CDR3 DNA: TGCAGTGCTAGAGATAGTGTCCTAGCGGGGTTCGGGGATGAGCAGTTCTTC.

The sample holds one count of this clonotype. An end of the junction differs from the germline gene, which may be a read error. This sequence joins TRBV9 and TRBJ2-3, with TRBD2 matching over 8 bases. The CDR3 is made up of 16 amino acids. The germline CDR1 and CDR2 sequences are SGDLS and YYNGEE. The CDR3, as DNA: TGTGCCAGCAGCGGGTTCCTGGGACTAGTGGCAGATACACAGTATTTT. Its translation is CASSGFLGLVADTQYF.

This clonotype was recorded at least ten times. This chain uses TRBV5-1 with TRBJ2-7, with TRBD1 identical over 8 bases. V dropped 4 bases and J dropped 7; count of bases not matched to a gene: 7. Germline CDR1 reads SGHRS; CDR2 reads YFSETQ. The CDR3 covers 13 residues. The CDR3 region has the DNA TGCGCCAGCAGCCCAAGGACAGGGAAGGAGCAGTACTTC. Translating gives CASSPRTGKEQYF.

This clonotype was seen at least ten times. The V and J genes are TRBV28 and TRBJ1-3; the D is unclear. V gave up 5 bases and J gave up 0 bases, with 8 bases separating them. The germline CDR1 and CDR2 sequences are MDHEN and SYDVKM. The CDR3 is 14 residues long. This CDR3 is CASSPRGSGNTIYF. The DNA of the CDR3 is TGTGCCAGCAGTCCCCGCGGCTCTGGAAACACCATATATTTT.

This clonotype was counted many times. The V gene is TRBV12-3 or TRBV12-4, the J gene TRBJ1-2; a possible D gene is TRBD1 (6 bases). The ends were cut back, 5 bases at V and 4 bases at J, with 14 bases in the middle. There are 14 residues in the CDR3. The DNA for the CDR3 is TGTGCCAGCAGTACGGACAGTCGACTCTATGGCTACACCTTC. Translation: CASSTDSRLYGYTF.

This clonotype was counted many times. CDR3 nucleotides: TGTGCCAGCAGTTCGACAGGGTCGGGCGAGCAGTACTTC. Protein product: CASSSTGSGEQYF. This chain joins TRBV28 and TRBJ2-7; 7 bases are a match to TRBD1. The ends lost 4 bases at V and 6 bases at J; junction bases unmatched: 6. Germline values: CDR1 MDHEN, CDR2 SYDVKM. This CDR3 is built from 13 residues.

This clonotype was counted at least ten times. The CDR3 DNA follows: TGCAGTGCCGACGATCGGACAGGGGCCACAGATACGCAGTATTTT. This sequence encodes CSADDRTGATDTQYF. V is TRBV20-1 and J is TRBJ2-3, with 9 nucleotides matching TRBD1. The germline gives CDR1 DFQATT, CDR2 SNEGSKA (reference sequence). The junction had 9 bases not matched to a gene; V was cut back by 6 bases and J by 2 bases. CDR3 length equals 15 residues.

Many counts were recorded for this clonotype. The chain combines TRBV6-1 with TRBJ2-7, with D possibly being TRBD1 (5 bases). Trimming removed 5 bases at V and 0 bases at J, with 17 bases between. The CDR3 totals 16 residues. CDR1 and CDR2 (germline): MNHNS, SASEGT. In nucleotides, the CDR3 is TGTGCCAGCAGTAACCTCAGGGTAACAAACTCCTACGAGCAGTACTTC. Translation: CASSNLRVTNSYEQYF.

This clonotype showed up many times. The V call is TRBV6-5, the J call TRBJ2-3; no firm D call. This CDR3 has 15 amino acids. CDR1 is MNHEY and CDR2 is SVGAGI in the germline V gene. Trimming stripped 0 bases from V and 4 bases from J, with 11 bases between. CDR3 nucleotides: TGTGCCAGCAGTTACTCGTTTGTTACGCCAGATACGCAGTATTTT. This sequence encodes CASSYSFVTPDTQYF.

The V and J genes are TRBV11-3 and TRBJ2-1; D possibly corresponds to TRBD2 (6 bases). Trimming stripped 1 base from V and 0 bases from J, with 10 bases between. This CDR3 is 16 amino acids long. Germline V gene data show CDR1 as SGHNT and CDR2 as YENEEA. The CDR3 reads CASSLVDSGSYNEQFF. CDR3 DNA: TGTGCCAGCAGCTTAGTCGATAGCGGCTCCTACAATGAGCAGTTCTTC.

This clonotype was observed many times. The germline gene is not matched at one end of the junction; a read error may be the cause. The chain uses TRBV20-1 and TRBJ1-5, with TRBD1 as a possible D gene (6 bases). This CDR3 comprises 13 residues. CDR1 DFQATT and CDR2 SNEGSKA come from the germline V gene (reference sequence). The CDR3 DNA follows: TGCAGTGCGAGAGGGGGGGGCGGACAGCCCCAGCATTTT. It codes for CSARGGGGQPQHF.

This clonotype was recorded many times. The chain uses TRBV12-3 or TRBV12-4 and TRBJ2-1, with a weak D call TRBD2 (6 bases). The CDR3 spans 15 residues. Deletions cut 10 bases from V and 8 bases from J, with 24 bases between. The CDR3 DNA follows: TGTGCCACCCGTGAGACGGGACTGACTGTGGATGAGCAGTTCTTC. This gives the protein CATRETGLTVDEQFF.

Ten or more counts support this clonotype. The gene calls are TRBV28 and TRBJ1-2, with TRBD1 as a possible D gene (5 bases). V was cut by 5 bases and J by 0 bases, with 10 bases left in between. CDR3 size: 14 residues. CDR1 is MDHEN, CDR2 SYDVKM, per germline. The CDR3, as DNA: TGTGCCAGCAGTATCGGGGGAGCTAACTATGGCTACACCTTC. Protein product: CASSIGGANYGYTF.

The rearrangement links TRBV5-5 to TRBJ1-4; 7 bases are a match to TRBD1. The V segment lost 4 bases and the J segment 8 bases; nucleotides outside the gene matches: 8. Germline lookup yields CDR1 SGHKS and CDR2 YYEKEE (reference sequence). The length of the CDR3 is 14 residues. The CDR3 DNA reads TGTGCCAGCAGCAGGGACAGCTTTAACGAAAAACTGTTTTTT. It is translated as CASSRDSFNEKLFF.

This clonotype was picked up many times. The chain combines TRBV7-8 with TRBJ1-5; 8 nucleotides align to TRBD1. Germline assignment: CDR1 SGHVS and CDR2 FQNEAQ. The trim removed 0 bases at V and 10 bases at J, leaving 5 bases unmatched. The CDR3 consists of 14 residues. For the CDR3, the DNA is TGTGCCAGCAGCTTAGCGGGGCAGGGGGCTCCCCAGCATTTT. This codes for CASSLAGQGAPQHF. Full variable domain (outside the CDR3, taken from reference TRBV7-8 and TRBJ1-5): GAGVSQSPRYKVAKRGQDVALRCDPISGHVSLFWYQQALGQGPEFLTYFQNEAQLDKSGLPSDRFFAERPEGSVSTLKIQRTQQEDSAVYLCASSLAGQGAPQHFGDGTRLSIL.

This clonotype was picked up many times. The chain joins TRBV5-1 to TRBJ2-7; 8 positions agree with TRBD2. Trimming cost V 0 bases and J 2 bases; bases outside gene matches: 7. From germline, CDR1 is SGHRS and CDR2 YFSETQ. CDR3 length: 16 amino acids. The CDR3 loop reads CASSLASGPSPYEQYF. The CDR3 coding sequence is TGCGCCAGCAGCTTGGCTAGCGGGCCGTCTCCCTACGAGCAGTACTTC.

This clonotype showed up many times. The chain links TRBV12-3 or TRBV12-4 to TRBJ2-7; D not certain. With 1 base removed from V and 0 bases from J, the gap between germline ends came to 4 bases. The CDR3 is 13 residues long. The CDR3 region is CASSLGDSYEQYF. The DNA for the CDR3 is TGTGCCAGCAGTTTAGGAGACTCCTACGAGCAGTACTTC.